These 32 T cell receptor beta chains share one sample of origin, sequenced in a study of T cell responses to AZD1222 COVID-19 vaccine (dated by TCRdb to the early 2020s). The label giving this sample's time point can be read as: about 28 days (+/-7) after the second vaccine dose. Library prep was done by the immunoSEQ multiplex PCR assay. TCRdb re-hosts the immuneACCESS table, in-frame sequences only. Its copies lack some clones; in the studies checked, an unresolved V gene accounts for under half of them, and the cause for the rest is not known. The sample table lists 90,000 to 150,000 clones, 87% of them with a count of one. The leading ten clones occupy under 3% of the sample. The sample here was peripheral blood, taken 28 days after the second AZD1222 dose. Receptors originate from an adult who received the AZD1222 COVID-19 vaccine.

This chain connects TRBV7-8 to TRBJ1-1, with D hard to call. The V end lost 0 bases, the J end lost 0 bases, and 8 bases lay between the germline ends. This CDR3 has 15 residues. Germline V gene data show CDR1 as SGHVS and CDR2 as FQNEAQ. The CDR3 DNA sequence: TGTGCCAGCAGCTTAGCGAACAGCATGAACACTGAAGCTTTCTTT. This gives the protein CASSLANSMNTEAFF.

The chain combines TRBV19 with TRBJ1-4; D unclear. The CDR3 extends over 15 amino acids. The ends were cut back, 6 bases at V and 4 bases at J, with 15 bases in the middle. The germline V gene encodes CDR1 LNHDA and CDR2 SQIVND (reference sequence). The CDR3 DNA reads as TGTGCCAGTAGGTTGGATCACGGGGTTAATGAAAAACTGTTTTTT. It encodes CASRLDHGVNEKLFF.

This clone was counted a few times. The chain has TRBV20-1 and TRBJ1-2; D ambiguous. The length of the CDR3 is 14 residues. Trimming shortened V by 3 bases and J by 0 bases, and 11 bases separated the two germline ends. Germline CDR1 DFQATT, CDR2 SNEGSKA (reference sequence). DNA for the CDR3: TGCAGTGCTAGTTTGGGCAGTACTAACTATGGCTACACCTTC. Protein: CSASLGSTNYGYTF.

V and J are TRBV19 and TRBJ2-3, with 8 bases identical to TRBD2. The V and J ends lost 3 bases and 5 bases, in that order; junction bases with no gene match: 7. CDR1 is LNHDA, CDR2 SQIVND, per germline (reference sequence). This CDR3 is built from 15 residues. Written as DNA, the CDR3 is TGTGCCAGTAGTATTGGCGCGGGGGGAATAGATACGCAGTATTTT. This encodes CASSIGAGGIDTQYF.

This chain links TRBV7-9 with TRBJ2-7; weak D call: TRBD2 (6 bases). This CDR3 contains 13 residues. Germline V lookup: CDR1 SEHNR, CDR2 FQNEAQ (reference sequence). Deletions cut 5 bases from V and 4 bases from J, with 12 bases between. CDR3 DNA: TGTGCCAGCAGCACCGGGACTGGATACGAGCAGTACTTC. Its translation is CASSTGTGYEQYF. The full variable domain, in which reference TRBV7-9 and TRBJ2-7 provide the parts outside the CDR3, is DTGVSQNPRHKITKRGQNVTFRCDPISEHNRLYWYRQTLGQGPEFLTYFQNEAQLEKSRLLSDRFSAERPKGSFSTLEIQRTEQGDSAMYLCASSTGTGYEQYFGPGTRLTVT.

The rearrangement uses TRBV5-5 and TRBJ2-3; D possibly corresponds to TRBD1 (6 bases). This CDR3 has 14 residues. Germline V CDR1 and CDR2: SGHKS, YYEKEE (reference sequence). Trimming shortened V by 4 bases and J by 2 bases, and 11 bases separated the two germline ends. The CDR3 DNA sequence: TGTGCCAGCAGCCTCGACAGGTCCACAGATACGCAGTATTTT. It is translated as CASSLDRSTDTQYF.

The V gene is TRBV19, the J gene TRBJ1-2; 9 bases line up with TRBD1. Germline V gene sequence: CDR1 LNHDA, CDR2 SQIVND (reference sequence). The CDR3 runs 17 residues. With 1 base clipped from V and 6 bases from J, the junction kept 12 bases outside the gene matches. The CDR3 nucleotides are TGTGCCAGTAGTATAGTGGGACAGGGCGTCCCAGATCATGGCTACACCTTC. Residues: CASSIVGQGVPDHGYTF.

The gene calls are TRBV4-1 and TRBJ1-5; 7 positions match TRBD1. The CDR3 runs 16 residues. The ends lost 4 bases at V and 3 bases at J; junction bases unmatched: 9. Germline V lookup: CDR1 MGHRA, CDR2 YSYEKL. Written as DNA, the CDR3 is TGCGCCAGCAGCCCCGGGCGACAGGGTTCCAATCAGCCCCAGCATTTT. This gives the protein CASSPGRQGSNQPQHF.

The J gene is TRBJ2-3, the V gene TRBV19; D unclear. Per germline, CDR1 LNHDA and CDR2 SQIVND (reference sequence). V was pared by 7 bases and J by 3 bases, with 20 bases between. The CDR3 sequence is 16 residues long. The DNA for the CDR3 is TGTGCCAGTACCGATGTGGCAGCGAGAGGTACAGATACGCAGTATTTT. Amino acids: CASTDVAARGTDTQYF.

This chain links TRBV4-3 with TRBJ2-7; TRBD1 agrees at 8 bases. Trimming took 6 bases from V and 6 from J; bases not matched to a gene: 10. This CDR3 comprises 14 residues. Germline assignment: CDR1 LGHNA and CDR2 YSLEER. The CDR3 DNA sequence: TGCGCCAGCAGTTCCAGGGGGCGGTTATTCGAGCAGTACTTC. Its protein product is CASSSRGRLFEQYF.

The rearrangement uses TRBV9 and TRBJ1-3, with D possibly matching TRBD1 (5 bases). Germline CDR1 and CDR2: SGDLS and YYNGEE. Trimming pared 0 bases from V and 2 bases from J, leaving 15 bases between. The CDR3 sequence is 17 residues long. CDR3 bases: TGTGCCAGCAGCGTAGGCGGTGCAGGGAACGCTGGAAACACCATATATTTT. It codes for CASSVGGAGNAGNTIYF.

The CDR3 loop is CASSLSGGAYNEQFF. CDR3 DNA: TGTGCCAGCAGCTTAAGCGGGGGGGCTTACAATGAGCAGTTCTTC. V and J are TRBV7-9 and TRBJ2-1; 10 bases agree with TRBD2. With V trimmed by 2 bases and J by 4 bases, 2 bases remained unmatched. The CDR3 has 15 amino acids. CDR1 is SEHNR, CDR2 FQNEAQ, per germline (reference sequence). The full variable domain, completed using reference TRBV7-9 and TRBJ2-1, is DTGVSQNPRHKITKRGQNVTFRCDPISEHNRLYWYRQTLGQGPEFLTYFQNEAQLEKSRLLSDRFSAERPKGSFSTLEIQRTEQGDSAMYLCASSLSGGAYNEQFFGPGTRLTVL.

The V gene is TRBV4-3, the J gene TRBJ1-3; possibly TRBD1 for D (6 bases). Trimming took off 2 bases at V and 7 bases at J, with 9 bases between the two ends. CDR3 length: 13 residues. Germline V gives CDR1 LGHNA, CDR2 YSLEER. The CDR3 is CASSQNRDNTIYF. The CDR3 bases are TGCGCCAGCAGCCAAAACAGGGACAACACCATATATTTT.

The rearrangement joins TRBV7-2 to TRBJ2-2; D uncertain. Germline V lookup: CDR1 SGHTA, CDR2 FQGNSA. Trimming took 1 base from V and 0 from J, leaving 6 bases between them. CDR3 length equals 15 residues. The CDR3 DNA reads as TGTGCCAGCAGCTTAGGTACAGCGAACACCGGGGAGCTGTTTTTT. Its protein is CASSLGTANTGELFF. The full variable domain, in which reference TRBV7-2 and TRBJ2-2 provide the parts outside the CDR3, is GAGVSQSPSNKVTEKGKDVELRCDPISGHTALYWYRQSLGQGLEFLIYFQGNSAPDKSGLPSDRFSAERTGGSVSTLTIQRTQQEDSAVYLCASSLGTANTGELFFGEGSRLTVL.

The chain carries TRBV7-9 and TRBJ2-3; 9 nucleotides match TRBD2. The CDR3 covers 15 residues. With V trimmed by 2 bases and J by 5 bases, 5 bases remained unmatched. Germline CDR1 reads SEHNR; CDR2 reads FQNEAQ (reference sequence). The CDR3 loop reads CASSLYAGGQDTQYF. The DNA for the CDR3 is TGTGCCAGCAGCTTATACGCGGGGGGGCAAGATACGCAGTATTTT.

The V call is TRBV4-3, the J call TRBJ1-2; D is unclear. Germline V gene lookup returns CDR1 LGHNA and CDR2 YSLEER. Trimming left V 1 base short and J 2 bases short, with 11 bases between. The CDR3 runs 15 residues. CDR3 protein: CASSQGLEANYGYTF. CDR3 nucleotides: TGCGCCAGCAGCCAAGGATTAGAAGCAAACTATGGCTACACCTTC.

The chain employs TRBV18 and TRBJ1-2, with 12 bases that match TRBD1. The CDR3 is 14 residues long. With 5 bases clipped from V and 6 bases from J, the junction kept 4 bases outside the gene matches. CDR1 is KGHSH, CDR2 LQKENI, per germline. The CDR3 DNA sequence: TGTGCCAGCTCATCGAGGGACAGGGGGCATGGCTACACCTTC. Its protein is CASSSRDRGHGYTF.

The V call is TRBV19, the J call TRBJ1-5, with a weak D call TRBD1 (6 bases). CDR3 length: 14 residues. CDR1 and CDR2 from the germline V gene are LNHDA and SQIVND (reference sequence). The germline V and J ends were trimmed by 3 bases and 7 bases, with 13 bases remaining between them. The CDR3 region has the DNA TGTGCCAGTAGTATCACAGCCAGGGGACAGCCCCAGCATTTT. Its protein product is CASSITARGQPQHF.

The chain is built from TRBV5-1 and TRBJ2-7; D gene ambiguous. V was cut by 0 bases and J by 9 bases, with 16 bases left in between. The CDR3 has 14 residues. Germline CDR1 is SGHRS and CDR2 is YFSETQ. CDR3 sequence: CASSLDAQETGQYF. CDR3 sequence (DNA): TGCGCCAGCAGCTTGGATGCCCAAGAAACCGGGCAGTACTTC.

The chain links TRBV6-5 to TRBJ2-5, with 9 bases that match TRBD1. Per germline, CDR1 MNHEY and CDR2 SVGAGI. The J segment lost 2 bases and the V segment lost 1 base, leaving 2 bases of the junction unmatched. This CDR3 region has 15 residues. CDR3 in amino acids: CASSYYGTGQETQYF. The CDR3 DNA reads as TGTGCCAGCAGTTACTACGGGACAGGGCAAGAGACCCAGTACTTC.

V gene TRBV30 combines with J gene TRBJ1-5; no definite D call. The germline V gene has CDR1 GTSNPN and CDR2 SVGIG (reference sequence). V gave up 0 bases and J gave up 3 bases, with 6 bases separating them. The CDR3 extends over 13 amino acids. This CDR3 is CAWSVGDNQPQHF. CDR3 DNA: TGTGCCTGGAGTGTCGGGGACAATCAGCCCCAGCATTTT.

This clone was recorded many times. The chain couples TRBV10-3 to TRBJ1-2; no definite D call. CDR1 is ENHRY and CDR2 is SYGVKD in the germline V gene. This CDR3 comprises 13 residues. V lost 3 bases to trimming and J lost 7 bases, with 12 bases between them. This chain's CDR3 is CAISDAGTFGYTF. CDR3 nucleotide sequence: TGTGCCATCAGTGATGCAGGCACTTTTGGCTACACCTTC.

CDR3 residues: CASRQGQTNYGYTF. The CDR3, as DNA: TGCGCCAGCAGGCAGGGACAGACAAACTATGGCTACACCTTC. This rearrangement joins TRBV4-1 to TRBJ1-2, with TRBD1 matching over 7 bases. CDR3 length: 14 residues. Trimming cost V 6 bases and J 2 bases; bases outside gene matches: 6. CDR1 MGHRA and CDR2 YSYEKL come from the germline V gene.

The CDR3 is CATSGTGGYTGELFF. The CDR3 DNA is TGTGCCACCTCCGGGACAGGGGGATACACCGGGGAGCTGTTTTTT. The rearrangement uses TRBV24-1 and TRBJ2-2; 11 nucleotides agree with TRBD1. V dropped 9 bases and J dropped 3; count of bases not matched to a gene: 5. This CDR3 is built from 15 residues. Germline V gene lookup returns CDR1 KGHDR and CDR2 SFDVKD.

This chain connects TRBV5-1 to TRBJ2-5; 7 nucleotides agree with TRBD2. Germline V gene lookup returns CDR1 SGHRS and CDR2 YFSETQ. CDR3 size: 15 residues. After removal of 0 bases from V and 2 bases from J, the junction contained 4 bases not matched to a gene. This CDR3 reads CASSLGTRPQETQYF. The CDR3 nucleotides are TGCGCCAGCAGCTTGGGGACTAGACCACAAGAGACCCAGTACTTC.

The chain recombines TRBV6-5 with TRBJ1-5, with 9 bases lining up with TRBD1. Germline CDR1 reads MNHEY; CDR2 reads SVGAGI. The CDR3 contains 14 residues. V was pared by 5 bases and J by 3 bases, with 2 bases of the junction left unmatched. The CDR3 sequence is CASSLQGANQPQHF. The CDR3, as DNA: TGTGCCAGCAGTCTACAGGGGGCCAATCAGCCCCAGCATTTT.

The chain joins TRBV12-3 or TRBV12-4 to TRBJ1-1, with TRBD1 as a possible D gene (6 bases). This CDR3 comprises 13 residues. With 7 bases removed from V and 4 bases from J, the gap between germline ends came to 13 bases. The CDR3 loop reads CASNTGLGTEAFF. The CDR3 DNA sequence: TGTGCCAGCAACACAGGGCTGGGCACTGAAGCTTTCTTT.

The CDR3 reads CASSDRTGGSNSPLHF. The CDR3 DNA reads as TGTGCCAGCTCAGATAGGACAGGGGGAAGTAATTCACCCCTCCACTTT. This sequence joins TRBV18 and TRBJ1-6, with 10 nucleotides matching TRBD1. Germline CDR1 reads KGHSH; CDR2 reads LQKENI. The CDR3 loop spans 16 amino acids. Losses at the gene ends were 5 bases for V and 6 bases for J; bases not matched to a gene: 7.

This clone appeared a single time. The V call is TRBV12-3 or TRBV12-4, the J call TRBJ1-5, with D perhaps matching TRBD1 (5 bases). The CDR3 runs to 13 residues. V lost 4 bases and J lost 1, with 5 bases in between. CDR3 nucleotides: TGTGCCAGCAGTTGGGGGAGCAATCAGCCCCAGCATTTT. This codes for CASSWGSNQPQHF.

The CDR3 DNA reads TGTGCCACCAGCAGGATTTCTGGGGCCAACGTCCTGACTTTC. Amino acids: CATSRISGANVLTF. This chain connects TRBV15 to TRBJ2-6; no definite D call. The CDR3 contains 14 residues. Germline V lookup: CDR1 LNHNV, CDR2 YYDKDF (reference sequence). Trimming cost V 3 bases and J 1 base, with 4 bases left between them.

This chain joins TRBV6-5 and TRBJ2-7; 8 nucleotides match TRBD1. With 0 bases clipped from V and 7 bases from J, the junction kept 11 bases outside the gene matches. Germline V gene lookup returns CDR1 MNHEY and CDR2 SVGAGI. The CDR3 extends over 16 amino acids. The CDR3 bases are TGTGCCAGCAGTTACTCGGCAGGGGGCTTCTCGCTAGAGCAGTACTTC. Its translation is CASSYSAGGFSLEQYF.

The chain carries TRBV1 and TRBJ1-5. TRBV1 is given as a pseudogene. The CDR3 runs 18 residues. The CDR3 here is CTSSQVPRALPLNQPQHF. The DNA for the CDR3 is TGCACCAGCAGCCAAGTCCCCCGGGCCCTTCCTCTAAATCAGCCCCAGCATTTT.